Listed here are 27 T cell receptor beta chains from one sample, sequenced in a study of T-cell memory formation after mild COVID-19 (dated by TCRdb to the early 2020s). The library was prepared using 5' RACE. Sequencing relied on an Illumina NovaSeq 6000. The public reads were reanalyzed by TCRdb: fastp trimming at Q25, MiXCR alignment, in-frame beta chains only. Every entry covers one CDR3 protein and lists the most common genes and DNA from its rows. The sample records hundreds of thousands of distinct CDR3 sequences, roughly 18% of which are singletons. Around 12% of the sample is in the top ten clones. Sequencing was carried out using PBMCs or a T cell subset sorted from them (not recorded which). The source of these receptors is an adult woman who had mild COVID-19 (a few samples of this study predate the infection). The sample titles of this study are shuffled in the database, so cell type and time point are left out; the donor was told from shared clones.

The chain couples TRBV28 to TRBJ2-3, with D possibly TRBD1 on 5 matching bases. Trimming left V 5 bases short and J 9 bases short, with 18 bases between. Germline V CDR1 and CDR2: MDHEN, SYDVKM. The CDR3 runs to 14 residues. The CDR3 region is CASSTTSKGNTQYF. DNA for the CDR3: TGTGCCAGCAGTACAACAAGCAAGGGGAACACGCAGTATTTT.

This clonotype has ten or more counts. This chain uses TRBV12-3 or TRBV12-4 with TRBJ2-1; TRBD2 aligns across 13 bases. CDR3 length equals 15 residues. J was trimmed by 7 bases and V by 6 bases; bases with no gene match: 6. CDR3 loop: CASSPGLAGVNEQFF. The DNA for the CDR3 is TGTGCCAGCAGCCCTGGACTAGCGGGAGTAAATGAGCAGTTCTTC.

This clonotype was seen more than once but under ten times. The chain recombines TRBV11-2 with TRBJ1-5; 8 bases agree with TRBD1. This CDR3 has 15 residues. Trimming removed 6 bases from V and 7 bases from J; junction bases left unmatched: 11. Germline CDR1 reads SGHAT; CDR2 reads FQNNGV. The CDR3 nucleotides are TGTGCCAGCAGTCCCGGGACAGGAATTGGCCAGCCCCAGCATTTT. It translates to CASSPGTGIGQPQHF.

The chain joins TRBV4-3 to TRBJ2-1, with TRBD2 matching over 12 bases. Germline V lookup: CDR1 LGHNA, CDR2 YSLEER. Losses at the gene ends were 2 bases for V and 8 bases for J; bases not matched to a gene: 7. The CDR3 consists of 16 residues. The CDR3 nucleotides read TGCGCCAGCAGCCAACCGCTAGCGGGAGGGCCTGATGAGCAGTTCTTC. Translation: CASSQPLAGGPDEQFF.

CDR3 nucleotide sequence: TGTGCCAGCAATCACAGGGCGGTTCAGTATGGCTACACCTTC. It encodes CASNHRAVQYGYTF. This chain connects TRBV7-6 to TRBJ1-2, with a weak D call TRBD1 (6 bases). This CDR3 is built from 14 residues. V lost 7 bases, J lost 5 bases, and 17 bases lay in between. Looked up from germline, CDR1 is SGHVS and CDR2 is FNYEAQ. The full variable domain, in which reference TRBV7-6 and TRBJ1-2 provide the parts outside the CDR3, is GAGVSQSPRYKVTKRGQDVALRCDPISGHVSLYWYRQALGQGPEFLTYFNYEAQQDKSGLPNDRFSAERPEGSISTLTIQRTEQRDSAMYRCASNHRAVQYGYTFGSGTRLTVV.

This chain connects TRBV6-5 to TRBJ2-7, with 9 bases matching TRBD1. Unmatched junction bases numbered 8, after V lost 6 bases and J lost 2 bases. Germline values: CDR1 MNHEY, CDR2 SVGAGI. The length of the CDR3 is 15 residues. The CDR3 loop is CASSSGTGITYEQYF. The CDR3, as DNA: TGTGCCAGCAGCTCCGGGACAGGGATTACCTACGAGCAGTACTTC.

The rearrangement joins TRBV25-1 to TRBJ1-2; a possible D gene is TRBD1 (6 bases). Trimming cost V 6 bases and J 10 bases, with 12 bases left between them. The CDR3 is 11 residues long. Germline CDR1 is MGHDK and CDR2 is SYGVNS. CDR3 region: CASSLRGYYTF. CDR3 bases: TGTGCCAGCAGCCTCAGGGGATACTACACCTTC.

The J gene is TRBJ1-1, the V gene TRBV24-1; maybe TRBD1 (5 bases). Germline V lookup: CDR1 KGHDR, CDR2 SFDVKD. The CDR3 covers 15 residues. V lost 6 bases and J 1 base, leaving 14 bases between the germline ends. The CDR3 DNA follows: TGTGCCACCAGTCGAGGGGATCTTGGGAACACTGAAGCTTTCTTT. It specifies CATSRGDLGNTEAFF.

This clonotype was detected only a few times. The J gene is TRBJ2-2, the V gene TRBV7-9; D call uncertain. V was clipped by 5 bases and J by 4 bases, with 8 bases between them. Germline loops: CDR1 SEHNR, CDR2 FQNEAQ (reference sequence). The length of the CDR3 is 13 residues. This CDR3 reads CASSRTGTGELFF. The CDR3 nucleotides are TGTGCCAGCAGCCGGACGGGCACCGGGGAGCTGTTTTTT. The complete variable domain, with remaining parts taken from reference TRBV7-9 and TRBJ2-2, reads DTGVSQNPRHKITKRGQNVTFRCDPISEHNRLYWYRQTLGQGPEFLTYFQNEAQLEKSRLLSDRFSAERPKGSFSTLEIQRTEQGDSAMYLCASSRTGTGELFFGEGSRLTVL.

V gene TRBV7-3 combines with J gene TRBJ2-3, with D tentatively TRBD2 (5 bases). CDR3 size: 16 residues. The germline V gene has CDR1 SGHTA and CDR2 FQGTGA. With 4 bases removed from V and 1 base from J, the gap between germline ends came to 15 bases. The CDR3 DNA follows: TGTGCCAGCAGCTCCAGCCGAGAGAGGGGCACAGATACGCAGTATTTT. Its translation: CASSSSRERGTDTQYF.

The V call is TRBV7-8, the J call TRBJ2-2; D might be TRBD1 (5 bases). V shed 1 base and J shed 0 bases, with 12 bases lying between them. The CDR3 loop spans 17 amino acids. In germline, CDR1 is SGHVS, CDR2 FQNEAQ. CDR3 DNA: TGTGCCAGCAGCTTAGGTTTAGGGGAAACGAACACCGGGGAGCTGTTTTTT. Translation: CASSLGLGETNTGELFF.

The chain recombines TRBV7-8 with TRBJ1-4, with 8 bases that match TRBD1. This CDR3 has 14 residues. Germline V gene data show CDR1 as SGHVS and CDR2 as FQNEAQ. V lost 5 bases, J lost 8 bases, and 7 bases stayed unmatched. The CDR3 DNA follows: TGTGCCAGCAGCCTAGACGGACAGGGCGAAAAACTGTTTTTT. Amino acid sequence: CASSLDGQGEKLFF.

This clonotype appeared many times. The chain carries TRBV4-3 and TRBJ1-2; weak D call: TRBD1 (5 bases). Germline V gene lookup returns CDR1 LGHNA and CDR2 YSLEER. Trimming stripped 0 bases from V and 8 bases from J, with 16 bases between. The CDR3 runs to 15 residues. CDR3 sequence reads: CASSQDSRELRGYTF. The DNA of the CDR3 is TGCGCCAGCAGCCAAGATAGCAGGGAATTGAGGGGCTACACCTTC.

The genes are TRBV9 and TRBJ2-1; D is possibly TRBD2 (5 bases). The germline V gene has CDR1 SGDLS and CDR2 YYNGEE. The CDR3 has 16 residues. The V gene lost 7 bases and the J gene lost 0 bases, with 17 bases spanning the gap. CDR3 protein: CASPPERTNSYNEQFF. The CDR3 coding sequence is TGTGCCAGCCCGCCTGAGCGGACCAACTCCTACAATGAGCAGTTCTTC.

The sample holds a few counts of this clonotype. CDR3 coding DNA: TGTGCCAGCATGGGACAGGGGTTGGGCAATCAGCCCCAGCATTTT. Translation: CASMGQGLGNQPQHF. The chain has TRBV27 and TRBJ1-5; 10 bases agree with TRBD1. This CDR3 region has 15 residues. V was clipped by 7 bases and J by 2 bases; unmatched bases: 5. Germline V gene data show CDR1 as MNHEY and CDR2 as SMNVEV (reference sequence).

This clonotype has a count of ten or more. CDR3 DNA: TGTGCCAGCAGCTTAACTAGCGGAGCAAGCGATGAGCAGTTCTTC. Amino acid sequence: CASSLTSGASDEQFF. The rearrangement links TRBV7-6 to TRBJ2-1; 8 nucleotides line up with TRBD2. Germline assignment: CDR1 SGHVS and CDR2 FNYEAQ. The CDR3 contains 15 residues. With V trimmed by 2 bases and J by 8 bases, 8 bases remained unmatched.

This clonotype was counted only a few times. The chain employs TRBV4-1 and TRBJ1-2; a weak D match, TRBD1 (5 bases). The length of the CDR3 is 13 residues. V was trimmed by 3 bases and J by 6 bases, leaving 11 bases between them. The germline V gene encodes CDR1 MGHRA and CDR2 YSYEKL. The CDR3 sequence: CASSQGEGHGYTF. The CDR3, as DNA: TGCGCCAGCAGCCAGGGGGAAGGTCATGGCTACACCTTC.

This chain uses TRBV11-2 with TRBJ2-1; D is unclear. The CDR3 loop spans 16 amino acids. CDR1 is SGHAT, CDR2 FQNNGV, per germline. V was cut by 4 bases and J by 4 bases, with 17 bases left in between. The CDR3 DNA follows: TGTGCCAGCAGCTCCCGCCCAGCCTCCTATTACAATGAGCAGTTCTTC. Translating gives CASSSRPASYYNEQFF.

The chain is built from TRBV27 and TRBJ2-1; D is unclear. Germline lookup yields CDR1 MNHEY and CDR2 SMNVEV (reference sequence). V was clipped by 1 base and J by 9 bases, with 10 bases between them. The CDR3 spans 13 residues. The CDR3 region has the DNA TGTGCCAGCAGTTTATGGCCCGCCGGTGAGCAGTTCTTC. Translated, it gives CASSLWPAGEQFF.

This chain joins TRBV7-8 and TRBJ2-7; TRBD1 agrees at 7 bases. Germline V lookup: CDR1 SGHVS, CDR2 FQNEAQ. This CDR3 has 16 residues. J lost 3 bases, V lost 5 bases, and 13 bases had no gene match. The CDR3 bases are TGTGCCAGCAGCCCTTGGAAGAGGGGGCAAGGCTACGAGCAGTACTTC. Protein sequence: CASSPWKRGQGYEQYF.

This sequence joins TRBV4-1 and TRBJ2-7; tentative D call: TRBD2 (6 bases). This CDR3 is built from 15 residues. Germline V gives CDR1 MGHRA, CDR2 YSYEKL. With 3 bases removed from V and 1 base from J, the gap between germline ends came to 13 bases. CDR3 nucleotides: TGCGCCAGCAGCCAGGTCCAGGGAGGATCCTACGAGCAGTACTTC. Translated: CASSQVQGGSYEQYF.

The chain recombines TRBV12-3 or TRBV12-4 with TRBJ2-5; 15 nucleotides align to TRBD2. Trimming took 0 bases from V and 5 from J; bases not matched to a gene: 1. The CDR3 contains 16 residues. This CDR3 reads CASSLAGTSGRETQYF. The DNA for the CDR3 is TGTGCCAGCAGTTTAGCCGGGACTAGCGGGAGGGAGACCCAGTACTTC.

This clonotype was recorded only once. The V gene is TRBV5-1, the J gene TRBJ1-2, with TRBD1 matching 10 bases. The germline V gene has CDR1 SGHRS and CDR2 YFSETQ. The J segment lost 4 bases and the V segment lost 4 bases, leaving 16 bases of the junction unmatched. The CDR3 spans 18 residues. CDR3 DNA: TGCGCCAGCAGCCCGAGCCGGGACAGGGGCTTTTCGCTCTATGGCTACACCTTC. It codes for CASSPSRDRGFSLYGYTF.

This clonotype was picked up many times. This rearrangement joins TRBV11-3 to TRBJ2-2; a weak D match, TRBD1 (6 bases). The CDR3 is made up of 15 amino acids. Trimming pared 5 bases from V and 3 bases from J, leaving 13 bases between. CDR1 and CDR2 from the germline V gene are SGHNT and YENEEA. CDR3 sequence: CASSPGQGYTGELFF. CDR3 nucleotides: TGTGCCAGCAGCCCGGGTCAGGGGTACACCGGGGAGCTGTTTTTT.

This clonotype was observed at least ten times. The gene calls are TRBV4-2 and TRBJ2-6, with 13 nucleotides matching TRBD2. V lost 2 bases and J lost 4; bases outside the gene matches: 8. The germline CDR1 and CDR2 sequences are LGHNA and YNFKEQ. This CDR3 comprises 19 residues. CDR3 coding DNA: TGTGCCAGCAGCCAACCTGGACTAGCGGGAGAGACAGGGGCCAACGTCCTGACTTTC. Translated, it gives CASSQPGLAGETGANVLTF.

This clonotype was seen more than once but under ten times. The chain combines TRBV12-3 or TRBV12-4 with TRBJ2-1, with a tentative D call TRBD1 (6 bases). V lost 5 bases and J 9 bases, leaving 14 bases between the germline ends. The CDR3 extends over 13 amino acids. In DNA, the CDR3 is TGTGCCAGCAGTCCCACAGGGATCAGTGAGCAGTTCTTC. This gives the protein CASSPTGISEQFF.

This clonotype has a handful of counts. The chain links TRBV3-1 to TRBJ2-2; D may be TRBD1 or TRBD2 (6 bases each). The V end lost 2 bases, the J end lost 4 bases, and 11 bases lay between the germline ends. This CDR3 is built from 15 residues. Germline CDR1 is LGHDT and CDR2 is YNNKEL (reference sequence). This CDR3 is CASSQWRGSTGELFF. In DNA, the CDR3 is TGTGCCAGCAGCCAATGGAGGGGGAGCACCGGGGAGCTGTTTTTT.